This TCR beta chain was identified in a study of CD8+ T cells in alopecia areata. Documented treatment: oral pan-JAK inhibitor, 5-10 mg twice daily. It was from alopecia areata patients that lesional scalp punch biopsies and peripheral blood were collected. General study findings and limits: Relative to normal scalp, lesional scalp, especially alopecia totalis/universalis, showed higher clonality. Between patients, shared TCR sequences were less clear than in mice. This was possibly due in part to HLA diversity in the patient population.

This CDR3 is 15 amino acids long. Germline V gene sequence: CDR1 MDHEN, CDR2 SYDVKM. V lost 6 bases and J lost 3, with 18 bases in between. A word on this clone: The antigen remains unidentified.

Investigators isolated RNA and reverse transcribed it into cDNA to act as the sequencing template. TCRdb's table, derived via immunoSEQ multiplex PCR, lists solely in-frame clones and lacks some. The profile shows approximately 210,000 clones, roughly 60% of them singletons. The receptor comes from a human donor with alopecia areata. The chain is built from TRBV28 and TRBJ2-7; a weak D match, TRBD1 (5 bases). The specimen comprised CD4+ T cells sorted from blood, sampled at week 24, from a patient treated with tofacitinib. CDR3 amino acids: CASRRYRQPLYEQYF. CDR3 DNA sequence: TGTGCCAGCAGGCGATACAGGCAACCACTCTACGAGCAGTACTTC.